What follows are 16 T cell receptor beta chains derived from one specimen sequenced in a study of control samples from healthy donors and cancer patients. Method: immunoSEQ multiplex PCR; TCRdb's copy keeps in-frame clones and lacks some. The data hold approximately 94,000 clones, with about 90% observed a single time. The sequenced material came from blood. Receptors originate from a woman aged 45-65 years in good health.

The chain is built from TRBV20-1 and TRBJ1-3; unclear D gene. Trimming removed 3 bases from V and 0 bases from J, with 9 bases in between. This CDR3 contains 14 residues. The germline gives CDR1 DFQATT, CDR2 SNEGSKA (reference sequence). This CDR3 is CSASYRSSGNTIYF. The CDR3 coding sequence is TGCAGTGCTAGTTATCGGAGCTCTGGAAACACCATATATTTT.

The CDR3 reads CASSIGTGGHNSPLHF. The DNA for the CDR3 is TGTGCCAGCTCAATCGGGACAGGGGGACATAATTCACCCCTCCACTTT. This chain joins TRBV18 and TRBJ1-6, with TRBD1 identical over 11 bases. The J segment lost 5 bases and the V segment lost 5 bases, leaving 5 bases of the junction unmatched. Per the germline V gene, CDR1 is KGHSH and CDR2 is LQKENI. The CDR3 has 16 amino acids.

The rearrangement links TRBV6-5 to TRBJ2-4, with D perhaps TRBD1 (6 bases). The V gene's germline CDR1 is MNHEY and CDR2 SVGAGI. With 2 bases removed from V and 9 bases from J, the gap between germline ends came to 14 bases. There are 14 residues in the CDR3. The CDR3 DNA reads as TGTGCCAGCAGTTACACGGATAGGACAGTCATTCAGTACTTC. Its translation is CASSYTDRTVIQYF.

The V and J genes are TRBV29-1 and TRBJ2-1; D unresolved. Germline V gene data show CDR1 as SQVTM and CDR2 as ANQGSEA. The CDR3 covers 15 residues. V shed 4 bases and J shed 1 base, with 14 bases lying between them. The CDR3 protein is CSVGLGPSSYNEQFF. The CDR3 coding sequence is TGCAGCGTTGGGCTGGGCCCGAGTTCCTACAATGAGCAGTTCTTC.

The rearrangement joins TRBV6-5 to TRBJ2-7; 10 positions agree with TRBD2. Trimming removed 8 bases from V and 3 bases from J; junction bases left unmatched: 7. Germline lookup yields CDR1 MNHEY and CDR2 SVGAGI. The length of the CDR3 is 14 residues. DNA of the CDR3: TGTGCCAGCGGAGTGCTAGCGGGAGTCTACGAGCAGTACGTC. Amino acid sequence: CASGVLAGVYEQYV.

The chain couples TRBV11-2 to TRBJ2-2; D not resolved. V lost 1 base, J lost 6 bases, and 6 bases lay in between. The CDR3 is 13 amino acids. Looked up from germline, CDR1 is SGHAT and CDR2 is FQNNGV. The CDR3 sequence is CASSLVRAGELFF. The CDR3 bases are TGTGCCAGCAGCTTAGTGAGAGCCGGGGAGCTGTTTTTT.

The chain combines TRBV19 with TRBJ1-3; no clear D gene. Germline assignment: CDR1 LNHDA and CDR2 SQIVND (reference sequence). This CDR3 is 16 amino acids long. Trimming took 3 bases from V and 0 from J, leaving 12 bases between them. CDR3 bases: TGTGCCAGTAGTATTCTTCGGCCCTCCTCTGGAAACACCATATATTTT. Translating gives CASSILRPSSGNTIYF.

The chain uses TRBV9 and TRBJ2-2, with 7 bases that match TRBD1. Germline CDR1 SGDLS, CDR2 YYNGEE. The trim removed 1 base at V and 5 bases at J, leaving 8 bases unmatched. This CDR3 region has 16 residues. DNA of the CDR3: TGTGCCAGCAGCGTATTATGGACAGGTGGGACCGGGGAGCTGTTTTTT. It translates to CASSVLWTGGTGELFF. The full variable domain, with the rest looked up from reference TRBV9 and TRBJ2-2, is DSGVTQTPKHLITATGQRVTLRCSPRSGDLSVYWYQQSLDQGLQFLIQYYNGEERAKGNILERFSAQQFPDLHSELNLSSLELGDSALYFCASSVLWTGGTGELFFGEGSRLTVL.

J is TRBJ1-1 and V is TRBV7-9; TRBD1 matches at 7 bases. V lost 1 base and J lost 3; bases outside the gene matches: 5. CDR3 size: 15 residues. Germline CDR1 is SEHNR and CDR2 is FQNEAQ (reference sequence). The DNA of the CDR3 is TGTGCCAGCAGCTTAGAGGGCAGGGGGGACACTGAAGCTTTCTTT. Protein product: CASSLEGRGDTEAFF.

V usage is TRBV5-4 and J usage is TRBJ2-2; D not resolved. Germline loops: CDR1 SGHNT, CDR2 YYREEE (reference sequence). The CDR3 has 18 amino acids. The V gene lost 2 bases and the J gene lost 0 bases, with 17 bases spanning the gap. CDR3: CASSFFDFNPANTGELFF. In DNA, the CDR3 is TGTGCCAGCAGCTTCTTTGACTTTAACCCCGCGAACACCGGGGAGCTGTTTTTT.

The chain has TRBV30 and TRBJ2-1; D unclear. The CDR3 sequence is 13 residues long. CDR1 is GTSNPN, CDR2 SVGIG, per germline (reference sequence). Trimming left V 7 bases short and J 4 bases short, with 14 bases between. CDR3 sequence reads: CASLADDYNEQFF. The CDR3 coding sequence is TGTGCCTCTCTCGCGGATGATTACAATGAGCAGTTCTTC. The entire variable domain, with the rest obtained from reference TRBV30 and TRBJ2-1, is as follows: SQTIHQWPATLVQPVGSPLSLECTVEGTSNPNLYWYRQAAGRGLQLLFYSVGIGQISSEVPQNLSASRPQDRQFILSSKKLLLSDSGFYLCASLADDYNEQFFGPGTRLTVL.

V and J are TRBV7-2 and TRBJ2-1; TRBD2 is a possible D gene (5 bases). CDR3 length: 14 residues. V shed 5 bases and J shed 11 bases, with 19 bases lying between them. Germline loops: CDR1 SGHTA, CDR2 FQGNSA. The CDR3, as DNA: TGTGCCAGCAGCCCCCCGGAGGCGCGGGCAAAGCAGTTCTTC. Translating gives CASSPPEARAKQFF.

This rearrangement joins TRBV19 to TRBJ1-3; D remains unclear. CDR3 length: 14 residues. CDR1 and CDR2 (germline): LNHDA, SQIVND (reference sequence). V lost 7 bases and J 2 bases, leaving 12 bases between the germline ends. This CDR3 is CASTSPRPGNTIYF. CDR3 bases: TGTGCCAGTACTAGCCCCCGCCCTGGAAACACCATATATTTT.

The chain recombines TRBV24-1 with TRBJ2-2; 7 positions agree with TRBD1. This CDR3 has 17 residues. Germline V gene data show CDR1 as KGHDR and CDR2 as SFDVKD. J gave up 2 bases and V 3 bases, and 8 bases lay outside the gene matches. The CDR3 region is CATSDPTGTVNTGELFF. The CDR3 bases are TGTGCCACCAGTGATCCCACCGGGACAGTTAACACCGGGGAGCTGTTTTTT.

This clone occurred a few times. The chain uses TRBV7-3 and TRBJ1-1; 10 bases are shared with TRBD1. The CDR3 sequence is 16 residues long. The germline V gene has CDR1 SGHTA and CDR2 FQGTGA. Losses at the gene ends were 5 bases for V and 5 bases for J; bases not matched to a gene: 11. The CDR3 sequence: CASSARDRGSHTEAFF. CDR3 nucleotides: TGTGCCAGCAGCGCCCGGGACAGGGGAAGTCATACTGAAGCTTTCTTT.

CDR3 sequence: CSVEEGFDTQYF. Here the CDR3 DNA reads TGCAGCGTTGAAGAGGGCTTCGATACGCAGTATTTT. The rearrangement uses TRBV29-1 and TRBJ2-3; D not certain. The germline CDR1 and CDR2 sequences are SQVTM and ANQGSEA. Trimming took 0 bases from V and 6 from J, leaving 7 bases between them. The CDR3 has 12 residues.